These 26 T cell receptor beta chains were all obtained from the same sample, sequenced in a study of T cells expressing NK-cell markers. TCRdb reprocessed the 5' RACE reads and reports one entry per CDR3 protein, with no DNA. The listing records around 380,000 distinct CDR3 sequences. Sequenced material: blood T cells: a sorted CD56 or NKG2C T cell subset, CD4+ or CD8+ T cells, or bulk PBMC T cells (not recorded which). These receptors came from a woman aged 45 to 65 in good health.

J is TRBJ1-4 and V is TRBV11-2; absent DNA, TCRdb's TRBD1 call cannot be checked. CDR1 is SGHAT and CDR2 is FQNNGV in the germline V gene. The CDR3 has 15 amino acids. CDR3 region: CASSLFGQGYEKLFF.

The chain carries TRBV29-1 and TRBJ2-4; TCRdb proposes TRBD1, but this gene call is untestable without DNA. The length of the CDR3 is 14 residues. Germline V gene lookup returns CDR1 SQVTM and CDR2 ANQGSEA. The CDR3 is CSVQDRGPGAIQYF.

This chain joins TRBV27 and TRBJ1-2; there is no DNA to check the TCRdb D call of TRBD1. Looked up from germline, CDR1 is MNHEY and CDR2 is SMNVEV (reference sequence). This CDR3 region has 13 residues. This CDR3 is CASSSHRDLGYTF.

The chain joins TRBV11-3 to TRBJ2-5; checking the TCRdb D call of TRBD2 is not possible without DNA. The CDR3 length is 14 residues. Germline-derived CDR1 and CDR2 are SGHNT and YENEEA. The CDR3 is CASSPGLAPGTQYF.

This sequence joins TRBV7-9 and TRBJ2-3; TCRdb selects TRBD1, and the lack of DNA leaves this call unchecked. Germline V lookup: CDR1 SEHNR, CDR2 FQNEAQ (reference sequence). CDR3 length: 13 residues. This CDR3 is CASSLANREPQYF.

V is TRBV11-3 and J is TRBJ2-3; the TCRdb call, TRBD2, lacks DNA for checking. Per the germline V gene, CDR1 is SGHNT and CDR2 is YENEEA. This CDR3 is 16 amino acids long. The CDR3 here is CASSSSLAGFTDTQYF.

The V and J genes are TRBV7-8 and TRBJ2-1; TCRdb names TRBD1, which stays unverified in the absence of DNA. Germline values: CDR1 SGHVS, CDR2 FQNEAQ. The CDR3 covers 14 residues. The CDR3 region is CASSHDRAGNEQFF. The whole variable domain, filled in from reference TRBV7-8 and TRBJ2-1, reads GAGVSQSPRYKVAKRGQDVALRCDPISGHVSLFWYQQALGQGPEFLTYFQNEAQLDKSGLPSDRFFAERPEGSVSTLKIQRTQQEDSAVYLCASSHDRAGNEQFFGPGTRLTVL.

The chain has TRBV19 and TRBJ2-3; TCRdb returns TRBD1, unconfirmable since there is no DNA. Looked up from germline, CDR1 is LNHDA and CDR2 is SQIVND (reference sequence). The CDR3 is 14 amino acids. CDR3 sequence: CASTGAGFTDTQYF.

The J gene is TRBJ1-3, the V gene TRBV7-2; TCRdb indicates TRBD1, and absent DNA this call remains unverified. In germline, CDR1 is SGHTA, CDR2 FQGNSA. The CDR3 loop spans 19 amino acids. The CDR3 sequence is CASSLVGQSAVLAGNTIYF.

The chain carries TRBV12-5 and TRBJ2-3; TCRdb lists TRBD1, though no DNA is available to test this call. Germline CDR1 reads LGHNT; CDR2 reads FRNRAP. This CDR3 is built from 14 residues. The CDR3 loop reads CASSKGGDGDTQYF.

The chain uses TRBV5-6 and TRBJ2-2; the D gene TCRdb calls, TRBD1, cannot be checked with no DNA. The CDR3 is 16 amino acids. In germline, CDR1 is SGHDT, CDR2 YYEEEE. The CDR3 sequence is CASSTAGTGAIGELFF.

The genes are TRBV5-1 and TRBJ1-1. There are 14 residues in the CDR3. CDR1 is SGHRS and CDR2 is YFSETQ in the germline V gene. The chain's CDR3 is CASRAGGPNTEAFF. Using reference TRBV5-1 and TRBJ1-1 for the parts outside the CDR3, the full variable domain is KAGVTQTPRYLIKTRGQQVTLSCSPISGHRSVSWYQQTPGQGLQFLFEYFSETQRNKGNFPGRFSGRQFSNSRSEMNVSTLELGDSALYLCASRAGGPNTEAFFGQGTRLTVV.

This chain connects TRBV5-1 to TRBJ1-6. Germline CDR1 is SGHRS and CDR2 is YFSETQ. The CDR3 is 18 residues long. This CDR3 reads CASSFLPSERGYNSPLHF. The variable domain in full, with the rest retrieved from reference TRBV5-1 and TRBJ1-6, is KAGVTQTPRYLIKTRGQQVTLSCSPISGHRSVSWYQQTPGQGLQFLFEYFSETQRNKGNFPGRFSGRQFSNSRSEMNVSTLELGDSALYLCASSFLPSERGYNSPLHFGNGTRLTVT.

This rearrangement joins TRBV7-6 to TRBJ2-7; TCRdb gives TRBD2 as the D gene, but with no DNA this cannot be confirmed. The germline V gene encodes CDR1 SGHVS and CDR2 FNYEAQ. The CDR3 is 15 residues long. The CDR3 loop reads CASSLAPSGSHEQYF.

This rearrangement joins TRBV20-1 to TRBJ1-3; the D call from TCRdb, TRBD1, cannot be confirmed without DNA. The CDR3 runs to 14 residues. In germline, CDR1 is DFQATT, CDR2 SNEGSKA (reference sequence). The CDR3 sequence is CSATTGTRGNTIYF.

The CDR3 sequence is CASSVGGDKGNEQFF. This chain joins TRBV9 and TRBJ2-1; the TCRdb call, TRBD1, lacks DNA for checking. Germline lookup yields CDR1 SGDLS and CDR2 YYNGEE. This CDR3 has 15 amino acids.

This sequence joins TRBV5-5 and TRBJ1-4. CDR3 length: 14 amino acids. Germline CDR1 and CDR2: SGHKS and YYEKEE (reference sequence). CDR3 region: CASRNGATNEKLFF.

The chain combines TRBV29-1 with TRBJ1-1; absent DNA, TCRdb's TRBD1 call cannot be checked. Germline V gene data show CDR1 as SQVTM and CDR2 as ANQGSEA. CDR3 length equals 15 residues. This chain's CDR3 is CSVGERGRLNTEAFF.

The J gene is TRBJ2-6, the V gene TRBV5-1; TCRdb selects TRBD1, and the lack of DNA leaves this call unchecked. The CDR3 length is 18 residues. Germline loops: CDR1 SGHRS, CDR2 YFSETQ. The CDR3 protein is CASSLRGARSSGANVLTF.

The chain combines TRBV5-5 with TRBJ2-1. The CDR3 has 15 residues. Germline CDR1 reads SGHKS; CDR2 reads YYEKEE (reference sequence). The CDR3 loop reads CASSLLSRLVDEQFF.

J is TRBJ2-5 and V is TRBV5-6; TCRdb outputs TRBD1, but without DNA this stays unchecked. The CDR3 totals 15 residues. Per the germline V gene, CDR1 is SGHDT and CDR2 is YYEEEE. The CDR3 loop is CASSEMGGGQETQYF. Full variable domain (remainder filled in from reference TRBV5-6 and TRBJ2-5): DAGVTQSPTHLIKTRGQQVTLRCSPKSGHDTVSWYQQALGQGPQFIFQYYEEEERQRGNFPDRFSGHQFPNYSSELNVNALLLGDSALYLCASSEMGGGQETQYFGPGTRLLVL.

This chain uses TRBV28 with TRBJ1-1. Germline assignment: CDR1 MDHEN and CDR2 SYDVKM. This CDR3 region has 14 residues. CDR3 in amino acids: CASSTRTQDAEAFF. Combining the CDR3 with reference TRBV28 and TRBJ1-1 gives the whole variable domain DVKVTQSSRYLVKRTGEKVFLECVQDMDHENMFWYRQDPGLGLRLIYFSYDVKMKEKGDIPEGYSVSREKKERFSLILESASTNQTSMYLCASSTRTQDAEAFFGQGTRLTVV.

V is TRBV24-1 and J is TRBJ2-1; without DNA, the TCRdb call of TRBD2 cannot be checked. The CDR3 has 15 residues. Germline V gives CDR1 KGHDR, CDR2 SFDVKD. Here the CDR3 reads CATSDPRGSYNEQFF.

The CDR3 spells CSAAAGLQETQYF. This sequence joins TRBV20-1 and TRBJ2-5; the TCRdb D gene call, TRBD2, has no DNA to confirm it. CDR3 length: 13 residues. CDR1 and CDR2 (germline): DFQATT, SNEGSKA (reference sequence).

The CDR3 sequence is CASEIPNTGELFF. The rearrangement uses TRBV5-1 and TRBJ2-2. Germline V gives CDR1 SGHRS, CDR2 YFSETQ. CDR3 size: 13 residues.

The rearrangement uses TRBV7-6 and TRBJ1-1; TCRdb returns TRBD1, unconfirmable since there is no DNA. The CDR3 loop spans 15 amino acids. Per germline, CDR1 SGHVS and CDR2 FNYEAQ. CDR3 sequence: CASSAPTGLNTEAFF.